The 26 T cell receptor beta chains below were found in one sample sequenced in a study of blood T cell repertoires in COVID-19. The assay was immunoSEQ multiplex PCR, and TCRdb's table has in-frame clones only and misses some. The table has some 260,000 clones, roughly 85% seen once. Sequencing was performed on peripheral blood. The source of these receptors is a woman under 30 with acute or convalescent COVID-19.

The rearrangement joins TRBV11-3 to TRBJ2-5, with TRBD2 matching over 13 bases. With 5 bases clipped from V and 5 bases from J, the junction kept 5 bases outside the gene matches. Germline CDR1 SGHNT, CDR2 YENEEA. The CDR3 length is 15 residues. This chain's CDR3 is CASSIGLAGEETQYF. The CDR3 bases are TGTGCCAGCAGCATAGGACTAGCGGGAGAGGAGACCCAGTACTTC.

The CDR3 region is CASSSTTSTAAAYEQYF. The CDR3 DNA sequence: TGTGCCAGCAGCTCGACGACTAGTACCGCGGCAGCCTACGAGCAGTACTTC. V gene TRBV7-9 combines with J gene TRBJ2-7, with TRBD2 as a possible D gene (6 bases). Germline V gene sequence: CDR1 SEHNR, CDR2 FQNEAQ (reference sequence). This CDR3 comprises 17 residues. V was trimmed by 4 bases and J by 2 bases, leaving 21 bases between them.

The chain recombines TRBV27 with TRBJ1-3; D uncertain. V was clipped by 2 bases and J by 0 bases, with 11 bases between them. Germline CDR1 and CDR2: MNHEY and SMNVEV (reference sequence). The CDR3 is 16 amino acids. In DNA, the CDR3 is TGTGCCAGCAGTTTACACCCGCCGAGCTCTGGAAACACCATATATTTT. Protein: CASSLHPPSSGNTIYF.

This clone was counted a few times. The CDR3 sequence is CASSIKTGGAVPGELFF. The CDR3 nucleotides read TGTGCCAGCAGCATAAAAACAGGGGGCGCGGTCCCCGGGGAGCTGTTTTTT. J is TRBJ2-2 and V is TRBV5-4; TRBD1 agrees at 9 bases. CDR1 is SGHNT and CDR2 is YYREEE in the germline V gene (reference sequence). The trim removed 4 bases at V and 6 bases at J, leaving 13 bases unmatched. CDR3 length: 17 residues.

The chain carries TRBV28 and TRBJ1-3; D call uncertain. Germline CDR1 reads MDHEN; CDR2 reads SYDVKM. CDR3 size: 13 residues. V lost 7 bases to trimming and J lost 0 bases, with 7 bases between them. The CDR3 region has the DNA TGTGCCAGCAACTTCGGCTCTGGAAACACCATATATTTT. Residues: CASNFGSGNTIYF.

The V and J genes are TRBV6-6 and TRBJ1-2; 10 nucleotides agree with TRBD1. J lost 5 bases, V lost 7 bases, and 10 bases had no gene match. Germline V CDR1 and CDR2: MNHNY, SVGAGI (reference sequence). The CDR3 is 15 amino acids. CDR3 nucleotide sequence: TGTGCCAGCAACCGCACGGAGGGACAGGGGTATGGCTACACCTTC. It specifies CASNRTEGQGYGYTF.

The CDR3 protein is CASSKTSPETQYF. The CDR3 DNA follows: TGTGCCAGCAGTAAGACTAGCCCAGAGACCCAGTACTTC. The chain recombines TRBV2 with TRBJ2-5; 7 bases are a match to TRBD2. The CDR3 is 13 amino acids. Germline CDR1 reads SNHLY; CDR2 reads FYNNEI. The V and J ends lost 5 bases and 4 bases, in that order; junction bases with no gene match: 4.

The CDR3 protein is CASSQIKREETGELFF. CDR3 nucleotides: TGCGCCAGCAGCCAAATAAAGCGGGAGGAGACCGGGGAGCTGTTTTTT. The chain links TRBV4-3 to TRBJ2-2, with 9 bases fitting TRBD2. CDR3 length equals 16 residues. The J segment lost 5 bases and the V segment lost 2 bases, leaving 6 bases of the junction unmatched. Germline values: CDR1 LGHNA, CDR2 YSLEER.

Here the CDR3 DNA reads TGCGCCAGCACCCCGGGACAGGCCACCTACGAGCAGTACTTC. Residues: CASTPGQATYEQYF. This sequence joins TRBV23-1 and TRBJ2-7, with 8 bases aligning to TRBD1. TRBV23-1 belongs to the ORF category, with a function that is uncertain. J gave up 2 bases and V 7 bases, and 7 bases lay outside the gene matches. This CDR3 contains 14 residues.

The V gene is TRBV5-6, the J gene TRBJ1-4, with TRBD1 as a possible D gene (6 bases). The germline gives CDR1 SGHDT, CDR2 YYEEEE. The CDR3 is 17 amino acids. V was clipped by 4 bases and J by 4 bases, with 20 bases between them. CDR3 bases: TGTGCCAGCAGCATCGCCATGCTACAGGGATATAATGAAAAACTGTTTTTT. As protein: CASSIAMLQGYNEKLFF.

This clone appeared many times. The chain has TRBV27 and TRBJ1-4; 9 bases line up with TRBD1. The CDR3 totals 17 residues. Germline V gene sequence: CDR1 MNHEY, CDR2 SMNVEV (reference sequence). Germline trimming cut 2 bases from V and 8 bases from J; bases unmatched to any gene: 12. DNA of the CDR3: TGTGCCAGCAGTTTAAAGGGGACAGGGCGAGACGGGGAAAAACTGTTTTTT. Translating it yields CASSLKGTGRDGEKLFF.

Remarks on this clone: The sample holds other DNA sequences that translate to the same CDR3. V gene TRBV27 combines with J gene TRBJ1-1, with D possibly matching TRBD1 (6 bases). Germline V CDR1 and CDR2: MNHEY, SMNVEV (reference sequence). This CDR3 has 14 residues. V was clipped by 2 bases and J by 1 base, with 8 bases between them. The chain's CDR3 is CASSLTGRNTEAFF. CDR3 bases: TGTGCCAGCAGTTTAACAGGGCGGAACACTGAAGCTTTCTTT.

This chain links TRBV11-2 with TRBJ2-3; D gene ambiguous. V lost 1 base to trimming and J lost 4 bases, with 18 bases between them. Germline lookup yields CDR1 SGHAT and CDR2 FQNNGV. CDR3 length equals 17 residues. The chain's CDR3 is CASSLGGGGWISDTQYF. As DNA, the CDR3 is TGTGCCAGCAGCTTAGGTGGTGGCGGCTGGATTTCAGATACGCAGTATTTT.

The chain couples TRBV4-3 to TRBJ2-7; 7 bases map to TRBD2. V gave up 0 bases and J gave up 4 bases; unmatched junction bases: 15. Germline assignment: CDR1 LGHNA and CDR2 YSLEER. The CDR3 has 18 amino acids. The CDR3 nucleotides read TGCGCCAGCAGCCAAGAGCATTTTAAGGGGAGGGGAAGGTACGAGCAGTACTTC. Protein product: CASSQEHFKGRGRYEQYF.

The chain combines TRBV13 with TRBJ1-4; D might be TRBD1 (6 bases). Germline values: CDR1 PRHDT, CDR2 FYEKMQ (reference sequence). V lost 4 bases and J 4 bases, leaving 13 bases between the germline ends. The CDR3 covers 15 residues. The CDR3 nucleotides are TGTGCCAGCAGCTCCAGGGGTTGGGATAATGAAAAACTGTTTTTT. This translates into CASSSRGWDNEKLFF.

The rearrangement links TRBV29-1 to TRBJ1-2; weak D call: TRBD1 (5 bases). Trimming removed 1 base from V and 8 bases from J, with 23 bases in between. The CDR3 runs 16 residues. The V gene's germline CDR1 is SQVTM and CDR2 ANQGSEA. In DNA, the CDR3 is TGCAGCGTTGAAGGGGGCGAAGTTGGGGCCCTTAGAGGCTACACCTTC. Translation gives CSVEGGEVGALRGYTF.

The chain employs TRBV9 and TRBJ1-2; D possibly corresponds to TRBD1 (6 bases). The CDR3 extends over 15 amino acids. Per the germline V gene, CDR1 is SGDLS and CDR2 is YYNGEE. Trimming took 3 bases from V and 4 from J, leaving 16 bases between them. The CDR3 DNA reads TGTGCCAGCAGCGGGTCCGGGGGGCCCACCTATGGCTACACCTTC. Protein product: CASSGSGGPTYGYTF.

This clone has only a few counts. This chain connects TRBV6-1 to TRBJ2-1, with TRBD1 identical over 7 bases. Germline assignment: CDR1 MNHNS and CDR2 SASEGT. With V trimmed by 0 bases and J by 7 bases, 6 bases remained unmatched. The CDR3 sequence is 15 residues long. In DNA form, the CDR3 reads TGTGCCAGCAGTGAAGCCACCGGGACAGCTAATGAGCAGTTCTTC. Translation: CASSEATGTANEQFF.

In this sample, this clone turned up a few times. The V call is TRBV12-5, the J call TRBJ2-2; 10 bases fit TRBD1. This CDR3 spans 17 amino acids. Germline loops: CDR1 LGHNT, CDR2 FRNRAP. V was pared by 1 base and J by 5 bases, with 7 bases of the junction left unmatched. The CDR3 DNA sequence: TGTGCTAGTGGTTTGGCCTCAGGACAGGGGGGGACCGGGGAGCTGTTTTTT. Translation gives CASGLASGQGGTGELFF.

The genes are TRBV18 and TRBJ1-3; D remains unclear. The V gene's germline CDR1 is KGHSH and CDR2 LQKENI. Between the trimmed V and J ends, which lost 0 bases and 0 bases, there was a span of 18 bases. The CDR3 loop spans 19 amino acids. Written as DNA, the CDR3 is TGTGCCAGCTCACCACCGTCAATTGAGCCTCTCCACTCTGGAAACACCATATATTTT. Its translation: CASSPPSIEPLHSGNTIYF.

This clone has a single count. The J gene is TRBJ1-2, the V gene TRBV7-2; perhaps TRBD1 as D (5 bases). V was clipped by 2 bases and J by 1 base, with 14 bases between them. The CDR3 covers 16 residues. Germline CDR1 and CDR2: SGHTA and FQGNSA. CDR3 DNA sequence: TGTGCCAGCAGCTTAATCTCGGGGACTGGTAACTATGGCTACACCTTC. This gives the protein CASSLISGTGNYGYTF.

The chain links TRBV5-6 to TRBJ1-1; D unresolved. The CDR3 totals 14 residues. Germline loops: CDR1 SGHDT, CDR2 YYEEEE. V was clipped by 0 bases and J by 6 bases, with 12 bases between them. CDR3 bases: TGTGCCAGCAGCTTGGAGAGGGTTTGGGCTGAAGCTTTCTTT. Translated, it gives CASSLERVWAEAFF.

CDR3: CASSLSVTGAQYF. The CDR3 nucleotides read TGTGCCAGCAGTTTATCGGTTACAGGGGCCCAGTACTTC. The chain has TRBV28 and TRBJ2-7; TRBD1 agrees at 7 bases. Germline CDR1 is MDHEN and CDR2 is SYDVKM. The CDR3 is 13 amino acids. V was clipped by 1 base and J by 10 bases; unmatched bases: 7.

In this sample, this clone turned up once. V usage is TRBV5-1 and J usage is TRBJ2-2; the D gene is possibly TRBD2 (6 bases). The CDR3 is 16 residues long. Trimming left V 2 bases short and J 5 bases short, with 16 bases between. CDR1 is SGHRS, CDR2 YFSETQ, per germline. CDR3 in DNA: TGCGCCAGCAGCTTTGGACTGAATCGGGGGACCGGGGAGCTGTTTTTT. Amino acids: CASSFGLNRGTGELFF.

J is TRBJ2-2 and V is TRBV7-2; D remains unclear. Germline assignment: CDR1 SGHTA and CDR2 FQGNSA. The CDR3 consists of 16 residues. The V end was cut by 1 base, the J end by 0 bases, with 9 bases between. This CDR3 reads CASSLGYWPNTGELFF. The CDR3 DNA reads TGTGCCAGCAGCTTAGGATATTGGCCGAACACCGGGGAGCTGTTTTTT.

This chain uses TRBV6-4 with TRBJ1-2; 9 bases line up with TRBD1. Per the germline V gene, CDR1 is MRHNA and CDR2 is SNTAGT. The ends lost 6 bases at V and 7 bases at J; junction bases unmatched: 6. The CDR3 is 13 residues long. The CDR3 DNA reads TGTGCCAGCAGGGGACAGGGCGATGCTGGCTACACCTTC. Translating it yields CASRGQGDAGYTF.